Listed below are T cell receptor beta chains from one sample, sequenced in a study of early T cells in non-severe SARS-CoV-2 infection. Via MiXCR, TCRdb re-called the 5' RACE reads, giving one row per CDR3 protein. The table lists fewer than 40,000 distinct CDR3 sequences, around 6.8% of them singletons. Here the sequenced sample was whole blood, taken at baseline. The receptors were sampled from an adult who was a healthcare worker with PCR-confirmed SARS-CoV-2 infection or an uninfected control (not recorded which). Both conserved end residues are part of each CDR3. A D gene is named only where the DNA matches it firmly. Expanded clones get a size class; other rows say once, few or many, or leave the size out.

>TRBV10-3|TRBD2|TRBJ2-1|many
CAISELAGDSYNEQFF
TGTGCCATCAGTGAACTAGCGGGGGATTCCTACAATGAGCAGTTCTTC
>TRBV19|.|TRBJ2-1|.
CASSIGKNEQFF
TGTGCCAGTAGTATCGGGAAAAATGAGCAGTTCTTC
>TRBV4-1|TRBD1|TRBJ2-5|medium-sized
CASSQTPRGETQYF
TGCGCCAGCAGCCAAACTCCCAGGGGGGAGACCCAGTACTTC
>TRBV7-9|TRBD2|TRBJ2-7|few
CASSMGTSGRADEQYF
TGTGCCAGCAGCATGGGGACTAGCGGGAGGGCCGACGAGCAGTACTTC
>TRBV7-2|.|TRBJ1-1|few
CASKTITEAFF
TGTGCCAGCAAGACCATCACTGAAGCTTTCTTT
>TRBV24-1|TRBD1|TRBJ2-3|few
CATSDPTPDSGQDTDTQYF
TGTGCCACCAGTGATCCAACCCCCGACTCGGGACAGGACACAGATACGCAGTATTTT
>TRBV19|.|TRBJ1-5|.
CASSIFGGGNQPQHF
TGTGCCAGTAGTATATTTGGGGGAGGCAATCAGCCCCAGCATTTT
>TRBV2|.|TRBJ2-1|many
CASNGLINEQFF
TGTGCCAGCAATGGACTCATCAATGAGCAGTTCTTC
>TRBV6-2/TRBV6-3|.|TRBJ2-3|.
CASSYQFPGTQYF
TGTGCCAGCAGTTACCAGTTCCCCGGTACGCAGTATTTT
>TRBV24-1|TRBD2|TRBJ2-3|few
CATSDLSVAGGTDTQYF
TGTGCCACCAGTGATTTGAGCGTAGCGGGAGGCACAGATACGCAGTATTTT
>TRBV7-9|.|TRBJ2-1|many
CASSWGATYNEQFF
TGTGCCAGCAGCTGGGGGGCCACCTACAATGAGCAGTTCTTC
>TRBV5-1|.|TRBJ1-1|.
CASSFGTLNTEAFF
TGCGCCAGCAGCTTTGGGACATTGAACACTGAAGCTTTCTTT
>TRBV13|TRBD1|TRBJ1-2|many
CASSLGGTGDVWYGYTF
TGTGCCAGCAGCTTAGGTGGGACAGGGGATGTTTGGTATGGCTACACCTTC
>TRBV5-1|.|TRBJ1-6|few
CASSSLQGQNSPLHF
TGCGCCAGCAGCTCCCTTCAGGGGCAGAATTCACCCCTCCACTTT
>TRBV6-2/TRBV6-3|.|TRBJ2-3|.
CASSHPRIAVSDTQYF
TGTGCCAGCAGTCACCCGAGGATTGCTGTTTCAGATACGCAGTATTTT
>TRBV28|.|TRBJ2-7|.
CASSDRGRGTYEQYF
TGTGCCAGCAGTGACCGGGGCAGGGGAACCTACGAGCAGTACTTC
>TRBV29-1|TRBD2|TRBJ2-5|.
CSVDPPGRGETQYF
TGCAGCGTTGATCCCCCAGGGAGGGGTGAGACCCAGTACTTC
>TRBV12-5|TRBD1|TRBJ1-4|many
CASGRDREDEKLFF
TGTGCTAGTGGCCGGGACAGGGAGGATGAAAAACTGTTTTTT
>TRBV18|.|TRBJ1-1|few
CASSGTANTEAFF
TGTGCCAGCTCAGGAACAGCAAACACTGAAGCTTTCTTT
>TRBV29-1|.|TRBJ2-1|.
CSVAADATHNEQFF
TGCAGCGTTGCGGCGGATGCCACGCACAATGAGCAGTTCTTC
>TRBV12-3/TRBV12-4|TRBD2|TRBJ2-3|few
CATTPASGYTDTQYF
TGTGCCACCACCCCGGCTAGCGGATACACAGATACGCAGTATTTT
>TRBV28|TRBD1|TRBJ2-3|few
CASSWDRSTDTQYF
TGTGCCAGCAGTTGGGACAGATCCACAGATACGCAGTATTTT
>TRBV27|TRBD1|TRBJ1-6|many
CASRQGGLDSPLHF
TGTGCCAGCAGACAGGGGGGACTTGATTCACCCCTCCACTTT
>TRBV15|.|TRBJ2-2|few
CATSRAYYAGRDTGELFF
TGTGCCACCAGCAGAGCTTACTACGCAGGGCGTGACACCGGGGAGCTGTTTTTT
>TRBV28|.|TRBJ2-5|many
CASSLRQETQYF
TGTGCCAGCAGTTTACGGCAGGAGACCCAGTACTTC
>TRBV27|.|TRBJ1-3|many
CASKKSGLSGNTIYF
TGTGCCAGCAAAAAATCGGGGCTATCCGGAAACACCATATATTTT
>TRBV24-1|TRBD1|TRBJ2-1|few
CATSEPGQGRYEQFF
TGTGCCACCAGTGAGCCCGGACAGGGACGATATGAGCAGTTCTTC
>TRBV29-1|.|TRBJ1-5|many
CSIKAGVNQPQHF
TGCAGCATCAAAGCGGGAGTCAATCAGCCCCAGCATTTT